This T cell receptor (beta chain) was documented in a study of breast tumors, draining lymph nodes, adjacent tissues (TCRdb year 2016). Regarding the complete study: The study compared TCR beta repertoires across tumor, adjacent nontumor tissue and axillary lymph nodes from breast cancer patients. The study aimed to assess the relationships and possible T-cell exchange between tumor, surrounding tissue and draining lymph node repertoires in human breast cancer.

What the authors observed across the whole study: In luminal-like breast cancer, tumor and nontumor tissue repertoires resembled each other significantly more than in basal-like breast cancer. The conclusion that tumor T cells originate in lymph nodes was presented as consistent with a hypothesis rather than as directly demonstrated. The data were considered consistent with the idea that most tumor T cells come from the lymph node and then expand in tumor tissue. Tumors showed preferential V and J gene usage, and their T-cell repertoire diversity fell below that of lymph nodes yet above that of nontumor tissue.

This clonotype has just a few counts. Its cognate antigen has yet to be identified. The input lacks base qualities; no much larger clone sits a single base away. TCRdb records Illumina HiSeq 2000 as the sequencer. TCR beta chain libraries were generated through multiplex PCR amplification. High-throughput sequencing was used to analyze the amplified TCR beta chain products. Through fastp at Q25 and MiXCR, TCRdb rebuilt clones from the public reads, retaining in-frame beta chains. Entries that share a CDR3 protein sequence are merged under the most common genes and DNA. The sample records about 180,000 distinct CDR3 sequences, around a third of which are singletons. The ten largest clones represent over 3.5% of the sample. The germline V gene yields SNHLY for CDR1 and FYNNEI for CDR2. Between the V and J ends, shortened by 6 bases and 6 bases respectively, the junction contains 12 bases. The CDR3 holds 13 amino acids from the cysteine to the phenylalanine. Only the CDR3 portion is preserved as DNA: 39 bases, with reading frame beginning at the first base.

Lymph node samples came from the axillary draining lymph nodes of breast cancer patients. The sequence is built from TRBV2 and TRBJ2-1; TRBD2 is possibly the D segment (7 matching bases). The receptor was derived from a female donor with breast cancer. Some clones in this sample may be carry-over from other donors' samples. What was sequenced was axillary lymph node tissue. The CDR3 is CASRLRGGNEQFF. The sequenced DNA is TGTGCCAGCAGGTTAAGGGGGGGCAATGAGCAGTTCTTC.